A single sample is the source of the 5 T cell receptor beta chains below, sequenced in a study of human T cells and chemical hapten exposure. One entry per CDR3 protein results from TCRdb running MiXCR on the RACE reads. The sample carries roughly 110,000 distinct CDR3 sequences, approximately 12% recorded once. Sample time point: pre-sensitization, week 0. Treatment indicated: therapeutic diphenylcyclopropenone sensitization with weekly scalp DPC. The starting material was whole blood, obtained in connection with sensitization to the hapten diphenylcyclopropenone (DPC). The receptors here all came from a woman aged 45-65 years with alopecia areata. Some clones in this sample may be carry-over from other donors' samples.

This clonotype was seen a handful of times. The chain employs TRBV7-2 and TRBJ2-5; TRBD2 aligns across 9 bases. This CDR3 has 14 amino acids. V trimming: 3 bases; J trimming: 5 bases; junction bases outside the gene matches: 4. Germline CDR1 SGHTA, CDR2 FQGNSA. CDR3 sequence: CASSFSGSPETQYF. CDR3 nucleotide sequence: TGTGCCAGCAGCTTTAGCGGGAGTCCGGAGACCCAGTACTTC. The full variable domain, with the rest looked up from reference TRBV7-2 and TRBJ2-5, is GAGVSQSPSNKVTEKGKDVELRCDPISGHTALYWYRQSLGQGLEFLIYFQGNSAPDKSGLPSDRFSAERTGGSVSTLTIQRTQQEDSAVYLCASSFSGSPETQYFGPGTRLLVL.

This clonotype has a count of ten or more. The rearrangement links TRBV27 to TRBJ2-1, with 8 bases aligning to TRBD2. The CDR3 runs 14 residues. The V and J ends lost 3 bases and 9 bases, in that order; junction bases with no gene match: 7. Germline CDR1 is MNHEY and CDR2 is SMNVEV (reference sequence). The CDR3: CASSFRAGVAEQFF. CDR3 coding DNA: TGTGCCAGCAGTTTCAGAGCGGGAGTGGCTGAGCAGTTCTTC.

This sequence joins TRBV20-1 and TRBJ2-7; maybe TRBD2 (6 bases). The length of the CDR3 is 15 residues. From germline, CDR1 is DFQATT and CDR2 SNEGSKA (reference sequence). V lost 5 bases and J lost 5, with 22 bases in between. The CDR3 loop is CSARGGWVGSNEQYF. The CDR3 bases are TGCAGTGCTCGAGGTGGTTGGGTCGGGAGCAACGAGCAGTACTTC.

This clonotype was seen ten or more times. The rearrangement links TRBV7-9 to TRBJ1-4, with no clear D. Trimming cost V 4 bases and J 8 bases, with 17 bases left between them. CDR1 and CDR2 from the germline V gene are SEHNR and FQNEAQ (reference sequence). This CDR3 contains 15 residues. CDR3 protein: CASSSSGGPGEKLFF. CDR3 in DNA: TGTGCCAGCAGCTCAAGTGGTGGACCCGGGGAAAAACTGTTTTTT.

This clonotype was detected a few times. The rearrangement joins TRBV13 to TRBJ1-1, with D uncertain. Germline assignment: CDR1 PRHDT and CDR2 FYEKMQ (reference sequence). Trimming took 2 bases from V and 0 from J, leaving 7 bases between them. The CDR3 spans 14 residues. The CDR3 coding sequence is TGTGCCAGCAGCTTAAGCAGAGTGAACACTGAAGCTTTCTTT. Translating it yields CASSLSRVNTEAFF.